The rows below give T cell receptor beta chains drawn from one sample of a study of long-term antiretroviral therapy in people with HIV. Produced via immunoSEQ multiplex PCR; TCRdb's table is partial and in-frame only. The table has over 30,000 clones, 80% to 85% seen once. The sample in question was unsorted PBMCs, obtained 1 year after starting antiretroviral therapy. The receptors originated from a man aged 18 to 30 with HIV. Both conserved end residues are part of each CDR3. A D gene is named only where the DNA matches it firmly.

V gene	J gene	D gene	CDR3 protein
TRBV6-5	TRBJ1-1	-	CASSYSAQHLNTEAFF
TRBV16	TRBJ1-3	-	CASSHYELGVAGNTIYF
TRBV15	TRBJ1-5	-	CATSEEGWVNQPQHF
TRBV7-8	TRBJ2-7	-	CASSLSFDREQYF
TRBV28	TRBJ1-5	TRBD1	CASSSNRQGLLQPQHF
TRBV5-4	TRBJ2-7	-	CASSSVGRPPYEQYF
TRBV6-5	TRBJ2-2	TRBD2	CASSYALAGAGELFF
TRBV11-2	TRBJ1-5	TRBD1	CASSPNTGTGHQPQHF
TRBV28	TRBJ1-5	-	CASSENQPQHF
TRBV27	TRBJ1-2	-	CASSLTGPNYGYTF
TRBV4-3	TRBJ2-7	TRBD1	CASSQGQGAFYEQYF
TRBV7-9	TRBJ1-1	-	CASSGGNTEAFF
TRBV7-8	TRBJ2-7	-	CASSLVETSYEQYF
TRBV4-1	TRBJ1-1	-	CASSQDRSRNTEAFF
TRBV4-3	TRBJ2-7	-	CASSQGLQLYEQYF
TRBV10-3	TRBJ2-7	TRBD2	CAISKTSETFSYEQYF
TRBV2	TRBJ2-7	-	CASISYEQYF
TRBV9	TRBJ2-1	TRBD2	CASSPAGLAVNEQFF
TRBV4-3	TRBJ2-2	-	CASSQDLAGGTGELFF
TRBV29-1	TRBJ2-1	TRBD1	CSVEPDRGSYNEQFF
TRBV19	TRBJ1-1	-	CASQGQGDTEAFF
TRBV6-5	TRBJ2-1	-	CASSYLPGRGEQFF
TRBV27	TRBJ2-3	TRBD2	CASSSTPLAGGPDTQYF
TRBV19	TRBJ2-3	-	CASSISGTPTDTQYF
TRBV7-8	TRBJ1-1	-	CASSFSALNTEAFF
TRBV15	TRBJ2-7	TRBD1	CATSTRQGDNEQYF